The rows below give T cell receptor beta chains drawn from one sample of a study of shared clonotypes between healthy human individuals. The data were produced by immunoSEQ multiplex PCR, yet TCRdb's version contains in-frame clones alone and is incomplete. This sample carries about 560,000 clones, roughly 79% of them seen once, and the ten largest clones take more than 10%. The sequenced material came from PBMCs. These receptors originate from a woman aged 40 to 50 in good health. Some clones in this sample may be carry-over from other donors' samples. The CDR3 runs from the conserved cysteine through the conserved F or W. D genes are given only for firm matches. Where a row states a size, it is once, few, many or the class of an expanded clone; other rows omit it.

d_gene: -
v_gene: TRBV25-1
abundance: -
len: 16
j_gene: TRBJ2-2
CDR3aa: CASSDMTGFGTGELFF
CDR3nt: TGTGCCAGCAGCGATATGACGGGATTTGGCACCGGGGAGCTGTTTTTT

d_gene: -
v_gene: TRBV18
abundance: -
len: 13
j_gene: TRBJ2-2
CDR3aa: CASSPGPAGELFF
CDR3nt: TGTGCCAGCTCACCGGGGCCTGCCGGGGAGCTGTTTTTT

d_gene: TRBD1
v_gene: TRBV18
abundance: -
len: 16
j_gene: TRBJ1-1
CDR3aa: CASSPRLTGENTEAFF
CDR3nt: TGTGCCAGCTCACCGCGCCTGACAGGGGAAAACACTGAAGCTTTCTTT

d_gene: TRBD2
v_gene: TRBV7-3
abundance: few
len: 13
j_gene: TRBJ2-4
CDR3aa: CASSSRLGGIQYF
CDR3nt: TGTGCCAGCAGCTCCCGACTGGGAGGGATTCAGTACTTC

d_gene: -
v_gene: TRBV5-4
abundance: once
len: 16
j_gene: TRBJ2-7
CDR3aa: CASSLGPRRGSHEQYF
CDR3nt: TGTGCCAGCAGCTTGGGGCCTAGGAGGGGGTCCCACGAGCAGTACTTC

d_gene: TRBD2
v_gene: TRBV10-2
abundance: -
len: 16
j_gene: TRBJ2-1
CDR3aa: CASGLAGAGGGNEQFF
CDR3nt: TGCGCCAGCGGACTAGCGGGAGCGGGGGGGGGCAATGAGCAGTTCTTC

d_gene: -
v_gene: TRBV18
abundance: -
len: 17
j_gene: TRBJ1-5
CDR3aa: CASSPLAVGVSNQPQHF
CDR3nt: TGTGCCAGCTCACCACTCGCTGTGGGAGTGAGCAATCAGCCCCAGCATTTT

d_gene: TRBD1
v_gene: TRBV7-3
abundance: -
len: 16
j_gene: TRBJ2-1
CDR3aa: CASSPRGRRTYNEQFF
CDR3nt: TGTGCCAGCAGCCCCAGGGGGCGGCGAACATACAATGAGCAGTTCTTC

d_gene: -
v_gene: TRBV28
abundance: few
len: 16
j_gene: TRBJ2-7
CDR3aa: CASSSIARGRVYEQYF
CDR3nt: TGTGCCAGCAGTTCGATTGCCCGGGGCCGGGTATACGAGCAGTACTTC

d_gene: -
v_gene: TRBV2
abundance: many
len: 15
j_gene: TRBJ2-6
CDR3aa: CARSWGISGANVLTF
CDR3nt: TGTGCCAGGTCCTGGGGGATTTCTGGGGCCAACGTCCTGACTTTC

d_gene: -
v_gene: TRBV6-5
abundance: few
len: 12
j_gene: TRBJ1-1
CDR3aa: CASMGPPPEAFF
CDR3nt: TGTGCCAGCATGGGTCCACCCCCTGAAGCTTTCTTT

d_gene: -
v_gene: TRBV4-2
abundance: -
len: 16
j_gene: TRBJ2-7
CDR3aa: CASSPSGAGAAYEQYF
CDR3nt: TGTGCCAGCAGCCCGTCCGGGGCAGGAGCCGCCTACGAGCAGTACTTC

d_gene: -
v_gene: TRBV5-6
abundance: -
len: 17
j_gene: TRBJ2-6
CDR3aa: CASISGVDLVGANVLTF
CDR3nt: TGTGCCAGCATCTCGGGCGTGGACCTGGTTGGGGCCAACGTCCTGACTTTC

d_gene: -
v_gene: TRBV29-1
abundance: -
len: 14
j_gene: TRBJ2-3
CDR3aa: CSVVQRKSTDTQYF
CDR3nt: TGCAGCGTTGTCCAACGAAAGAGCACAGATACGCAGTATTTT

d_gene: TRBD1
v_gene: TRBV7-9
abundance: once
len: 17
j_gene: TRBJ2-3
CDR3aa: CASSRTSGTGSRDTQYF
CDR3nt: TGTGCCAGCAGCCGGACGAGCGGGACAGGGTCAAGAGATACGCAGTATTTT

d_gene: -
v_gene: TRBV19
abundance: once
len: 15
j_gene: TRBJ2-7
CDR3aa: CASSIDTSGTYEQYF
CDR3nt: TGTGCCAGTAGTATAGATACCAGCGGAACTTACGAGCAGTACTTC

d_gene: TRBD2
v_gene: TRBV25-1
abundance: many
len: 15
j_gene: TRBJ2-7
CDR3aa: CASRPSSGRAHEQYF
CDR3nt: TGTGCCAGCAGACCGTCTAGCGGGAGGGCCCACGAGCAGTACTTC

d_gene: -
v_gene: TRBV7-2
abundance: -
len: 16
j_gene: TRBJ1-4
CDR3aa: CASSLGWGQFHEKLFF
CDR3nt: TGTGCCAGCAGCTTAGGTTGGGGGCAGTTCCATGAAAAACTGTTTTTT

d_gene: -
v_gene: TRBV29-1
abundance: -
len: 12
j_gene: TRBJ2-1
CDR3aa: CSVETGTGEQFF
CDR3nt: TGCAGCGTTGAAACGGGTACTGGAGAGCAGTTCTTC

d_gene: TRBD2
v_gene: TRBV6-6
abundance: -
len: 14
j_gene: TRBJ2-1
CDR3aa: CASRGSGSMNEQFF
CDR3nt: TGTGCCAGCAGGGGCAGCGGGAGCATGAATGAGCAGTTCTTC

d_gene: TRBD1
v_gene: TRBV11-2
abundance: -
len: 14
j_gene: TRBJ2-5
CDR3aa: CASSLGDRVETQYF
CDR3nt: TGTGCCAGCAGCTTAGGTGACAGGGTTGAGACCCAGTACTTC

d_gene: -
v_gene: TRBV7-2
abundance: few
len: 15
j_gene: TRBJ2-3
CDR3aa: CASSFGGMSTDTQYF
CDR3nt: TGTGCCAGCAGCTTTGGGGGAATGAGCACAGATACGCAGTATTTT

d_gene: -
v_gene: TRBV28
abundance: -
len: 12
j_gene: TRBJ1-2
CDR3aa: CASSFNNYGYTF
CDR3nt: TGTGCCAGCAGTTTTAATAACTATGGCTACACCTTC

d_gene: TRBD1
v_gene: TRBV10-3
abundance: -
len: 14
j_gene: TRBJ2-5
CDR3aa: CAISEGQGGQTQYF
CDR3nt: TGTGCCATCAGTGAGGGACAGGGTGGACAGACCCAGTACTTC

d_gene: -
v_gene: TRBV5-8
abundance: -
len: 14
j_gene: TRBJ2-7
CDR3aa: CASSRSVGSYEQYF
CDR3nt: TGTGCCAGCAGCCGAAGTGTAGGGAGTTACGAGCAGTACTTC

d_gene: TRBD2
v_gene: TRBV6-5
abundance: -
len: 16
j_gene: TRBJ2-7
CDR3aa: CASSYSGYRDYHEQYF
CDR3nt: TGTGCCAGCAGTTACTCCGGATATAGGGACTACCACGAGCAGTACTTC

d_gene: TRBD2
v_gene: TRBV7-6
abundance: -
len: 16
j_gene: TRBJ2-1
CDR3aa: CASSPTRLAGRNEQFF
CDR3nt: TGTGCCAGCAGCCCGACCAGGCTAGCGGGAAGAAATGAGCAGTTCTTC

d_gene: -
v_gene: TRBV6-4
abundance: -
len: 13
j_gene: TRBJ1-2
CDR3aa: CASSAGVGYGYTF
CDR3nt: TGTGCCAGCAGTGCAGGGGTCGGCTATGGCTACACCTTC

d_gene: TRBD1
v_gene: TRBV30
abundance: -
len: 13
j_gene: TRBJ1-1
CDR3aa: CAWEQGYDTEAFF
CDR3nt: TGTGCCTGGGAACAGGGGTATGACACTGAAGCTTTCTTT

d_gene: -
v_gene: TRBV7-2
abundance: -
len: 14
j_gene: TRBJ2-3
CDR3aa: CASSKGLSTDTQYF
CDR3nt: TGTGCCAGCAGCAAAGGACTGTCCACAGATACGCAGTATTTT

d_gene: -
v_gene: TRBV21-1
abundance: -
len: 16
j_gene: TRBJ2-1
CDR3aa: CASSKDRPARSNEQFF
CDR3nt: TGTGCCAGCAGCAAAGACCGCCCCGCCCGAAGCAATGAGCAGTTCTTC

d_gene: -
v_gene: TRBV15
abundance: many
len: 17
j_gene: TRBJ2-7
CDR3aa: CATSRGLYTSAFAEQYF
CDR3nt: TGTGCCACCAGCAGAGGGCTCTACACCTCGGCATTTGCCGAGCAGTACTTC

d_gene: TRBD1
v_gene: TRBV5-6
abundance: few
len: 13
j_gene: TRBJ2-7
CDR3aa: CASSSTGRYEQYF
CDR3nt: TGTGCCAGCAGCTCGACAGGGCGCTACGAGCAGTACTTC

d_gene: -
v_gene: TRBV18
abundance: -
len: 14
j_gene: TRBJ1-1
CDR3aa: CASSPILGNTEAFF
CDR3nt: TGTGCCAGCTCCCCGATTCTAGGAAACACTGAAGCTTTCTTT

d_gene: TRBD1
v_gene: TRBV30
abundance: -
len: 15
j_gene: TRBJ1-6
CDR3aa: CAWRNDRGRNSPLHF
CDR3nt: TGTGCCTGGAGAAATGACAGGGGGCGTAATTCACCCCTCCACTTT

d_gene: TRBD2
v_gene: TRBV6-5
abundance: -
len: 15
j_gene: TRBJ2-7
CDR3aa: CASSTGLAATYEQYF
CDR3nt: TGTGCCAGCAGTACCGGACTAGCGGCAACCTACGAGCAGTACTTC

d_gene: -
v_gene: TRBV5-6
abundance: -
len: 12
j_gene: TRBJ1-1
CDR3aa: CASSIQGSGAFF
CDR3nt: TGTGCCAGCAGCATTCAGGGTTCGGGAGCTTTCTTT

d_gene: TRBD1
v_gene: TRBV4-3
abundance: -
len: 16
j_gene: TRBJ2-3
CDR3aa: CASSKDRDRVADTQYF
CDR3nt: TGCGCCAGCAGCAAGGACCGGGACAGGGTGGCAGATACGCAGTATTTT

d_gene: -
v_gene: TRBV2
abundance: once
len: 13
j_gene: TRBJ2-7
CDR3aa: CASSESSYYEQYF
CDR3nt: TGTGCCAGCAGTGAATCTAGCTACTACGAGCAGTACTTC

d_gene: -
v_gene: TRBV6-1
abundance: -
len: 12
j_gene: TRBJ1-3
CDR3aa: CASSEWPNTIYF
CDR3nt: TGTGCCAGCAGTGAATGGCCGAACACCATATATTTT

d_gene: TRBD2
v_gene: TRBV29-1
abundance: -
len: 14
j_gene: TRBJ2-3
CDR3aa: CSVSTSGSADTQYF
CDR3nt: TGCAGCGTTTCGACTAGCGGGAGTGCAGATACGCAGTATTTT

d_gene: TRBD1
v_gene: TRBV6-4
abundance: -
len: 14
j_gene: TRBJ2-1
CDR3aa: CASSDSTGGNEQFF
CDR3nt: TGTGCCAGCAGTGACAGTACAGGGGGCAATGAGCAGTTCTTC

d_gene: -
v_gene: TRBV27
abundance: -
len: 15
j_gene: TRBJ2-7
CDR3aa: CASSLYVGPYYEQYF
CDR3nt: TGTGCCAGCAGTTTATATGTCGGACCCTACTACGAGCAGTACTTC

d_gene: TRBD2
v_gene: TRBV6-5
abundance: -
len: 15
j_gene: TRBJ2-1
CDR3aa: CASSYAGGSYNEQFF
CDR3nt: TGTGCCAGCAGTTACGCGGGAGGCTCCTACAATGAGCAGTTCTTC

d_gene: TRBD2
v_gene: TRBV5-1
abundance: -
len: 16
j_gene: TRBJ2-5
CDR3aa: CASSFSGAGEQETQYF
CDR3nt: TGCGCCAGCAGCTTTTCAGGAGCGGGAGAGCAAGAGACCCAGTACTTC

d_gene: TRBD1
v_gene: TRBV27
abundance: -
len: 14
j_gene: TRBJ1-5
CDR3aa: CASSSRQGNQPQHF
CDR3nt: TGTGCCAGCAGTTCACGACAGGGGAATCAGCCCCAGCATTTT

d_gene: -
v_gene: TRBV21-1
abundance: -
len: 14
j_gene: TRBJ2-7
CDR3aa: CASSTQGPAYEQYF
CDR3nt: TGTGCCAGCAGCACACAGGGGCCAGCCTACGAGCAGTACTTC

d_gene: TRBD1
v_gene: TRBV27
abundance: -
len: 16
j_gene: TRBJ1-5
CDR3aa: CASSAWTGLDDQPQHF
CDR3nt: TGTGCCAGCAGTGCATGGACAGGGTTAGACGATCAGCCCCAGCATTTT

d_gene: -
v_gene: TRBV11-2
abundance: -
len: 17
j_gene: TRBJ1-1
CDR3aa: CASSSDPQRRMNTEAFF
CDR3nt: TGTGCCAGCAGCTCGGACCCCCAGCGGCGGATGAACACTGAAGCTTTCTTT

d_gene: -
v_gene: TRBV2
abundance: -
len: 14
j_gene: TRBJ2-1
CDR3aa: CASSEGEAYNEQFF
CDR3nt: TGTGCCAGCAGTGAGGGGGAAGCCTACAATGAGCAGTTCTTC

d_gene: TRBD2
v_gene: TRBV5-1
abundance: -
len: 15
j_gene: TRBJ2-3
CDR3aa: CASSFLAGGTDTQYF
CDR3nt: TGCGCCAGCAGCTTTCTAGCGGGCGGCACAGATACGCAGTATTTT

d_gene: TRBD2
v_gene: TRBV7-2
abundance: -
len: 14
j_gene: TRBJ2-7
CDR3aa: CASSLGLAGGEQYF
CDR3nt: TGTGCCAGCAGCTTGGGACTAGCGGGAGGGGAGCAGTACTTC

d_gene: -
v_gene: TRBV5-4
abundance: -
len: 15
j_gene: TRBJ2-3
CDR3aa: CASSFSTGGTDTQYF
CDR3nt: TGTGCCAGCAGCTTTTCCACGGGTGGAACAGATACGCAGTATTTT

d_gene: -
v_gene: TRBV2
abundance: -
len: 14
j_gene: TRBJ2-1
CDR3aa: CASSEARARDEQFF
CDR3nt: TGTGCCAGCAGTGAAGCTAGAGCCCGTGATGAGCAGTTCTTC

d_gene: -
v_gene: TRBV5-1
abundance: many
len: 14
j_gene: TRBJ2-7
CDR3aa: CASSIRGAGNEQYF
CDR3nt: TGCGCCAGCAGCATCCGGGGGGCAGGGAACGAGCAGTACTTC

d_gene: -
v_gene: TRBV4-3
abundance: -
len: 15
j_gene: TRBJ2-7
CDR3aa: CASSQVLARVGEQYF
CDR3nt: TGCGCCAGCAGCCAAGTATTAGCGAGAGTGGGCGAGCAGTACTTC

d_gene: -
v_gene: TRBV7-6
abundance: once
len: 17
j_gene: TRBJ1-2
CDR3aa: CASSLTRAGSANYGYTF
CDR3nt: TGTGCCAGCAGCTTAACTCGAGCAGGGTCGGCTAACTATGGCTACACCTTC

d_gene: TRBD1
v_gene: TRBV7-9
abundance: -
len: 16
j_gene: TRBJ2-4
CDR3aa: CASSHGPRDRENIQYF
CDR3nt: TGTGCCAGCAGCCACGGTCCCCGGGACAGGGAAAACATTCAGTACTTC

d_gene: -
v_gene: TRBV7-8
abundance: few
len: 16
j_gene: TRBJ2-7
CDR3aa: CASSPQGNAGVYEQYF
CDR3nt: TGTGCCAGCAGCCCCCAGGGGAACGCAGGAGTATACGAGCAGTACTTC

d_gene: -
v_gene: TRBV6-1
abundance: -
len: 14
j_gene: TRBJ2-7
CDR3aa: CASSEVDTYYEQYF
CDR3nt: TGTGCCAGCAGTGAAGTGGACACATACTACGAGCAGTACTTC